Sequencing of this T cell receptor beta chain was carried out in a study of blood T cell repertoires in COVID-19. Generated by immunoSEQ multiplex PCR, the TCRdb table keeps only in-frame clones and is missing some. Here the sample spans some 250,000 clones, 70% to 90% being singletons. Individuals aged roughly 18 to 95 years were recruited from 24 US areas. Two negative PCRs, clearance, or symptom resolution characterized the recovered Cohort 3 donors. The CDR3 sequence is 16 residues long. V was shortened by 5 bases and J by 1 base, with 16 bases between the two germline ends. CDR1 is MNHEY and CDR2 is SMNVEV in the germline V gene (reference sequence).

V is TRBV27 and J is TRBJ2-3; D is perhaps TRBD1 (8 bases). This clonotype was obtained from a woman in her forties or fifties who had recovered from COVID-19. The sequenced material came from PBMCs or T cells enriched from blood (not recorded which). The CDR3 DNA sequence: TGTGCCAGCAGTCGTAGAACAGGGGGGGGCACAGATACGCAGTATTTT. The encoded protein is CASSRRTGGGTDTQYF.